This entry concerns a single TCR beta chain. Antigen specificity is unknown. The sample belongs to a study of T cells expressing NK-cell markers. Turning to the study itself: Investigators obtained TCR beta repertoires from sorted CD3+CD56+NKG2C+, CD3+CD56+NKG2C- and CD3+CD56-NKG2C+ T cells. The authors sequenced eight donors, of whom seven were HCMV-seropositive and one was seronegative.

The CDR3 is made up of 15 amino acids. CDR1 is SGHAT, CDR2 FQNNGV, per germline. General observations from the study: The dominant NKG2C+ clonotypes represented about 1.0-7.0% of CD8+ T cells in six donors.

TCRdb reprocessed the 5' RACE reads and keeps a single row for each CDR3 protein, giving no DNA. Here the sample table reports some 150,000 distinct CDR3 sequences. The receptor comes from a young man in good health. Material for sequencing was blood T cells: a sorted CD56 or NKG2C T cell subset, CD4+ or CD8+ T cells, or bulk PBMC T cells (not recorded which). The chain links TRBV11-2 to TRBJ2-5; the D call from TCRdb, TRBD2, cannot be confirmed without DNA. CDR3 amino acids: CASSYTSGSAETQYF.